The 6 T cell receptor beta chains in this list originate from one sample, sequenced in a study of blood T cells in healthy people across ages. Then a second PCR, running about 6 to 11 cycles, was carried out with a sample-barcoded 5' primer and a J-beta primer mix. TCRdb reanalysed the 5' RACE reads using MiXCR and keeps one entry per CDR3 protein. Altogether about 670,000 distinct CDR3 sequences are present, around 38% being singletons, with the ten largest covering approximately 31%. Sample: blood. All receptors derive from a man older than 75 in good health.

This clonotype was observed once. The CDR3 DNA sequence: TGCAGTGCCAGGGGCAGAACCTACAATGAGCAGTTCTTC. It is translated as CSARGRTYNEQFF. This chain connects TRBV20-1 to TRBJ2-1, with TRBD1 as a possible D gene (6 bases). The V end was cut by 6 bases, the J end by 2 bases, with 11 bases between. The CDR3 consists of 13 residues. The germline CDR1 and CDR2 sequences are DFQATT and SNEGSKA (reference sequence).

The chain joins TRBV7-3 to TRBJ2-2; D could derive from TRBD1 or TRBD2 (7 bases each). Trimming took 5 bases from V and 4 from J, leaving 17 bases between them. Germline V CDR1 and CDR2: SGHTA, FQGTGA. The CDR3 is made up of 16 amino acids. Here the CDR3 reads CASSPQGGTTTGELFF. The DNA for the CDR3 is TGTGCCAGCAGCCCCCAGGGGGGGACGACCACCGGGGAGCTGTTTTTT. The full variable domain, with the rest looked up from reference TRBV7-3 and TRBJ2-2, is GAGVSQTPSNKVTEKGKYVELRCDPISGHTALYWYRQSLGQGPEFLIYFQGTGAADDSGLPNDRFFAVRPEGSVSTLKIQRTERGDSAVYLCASSPQGGTTTGELFFGEGSRLTVL.

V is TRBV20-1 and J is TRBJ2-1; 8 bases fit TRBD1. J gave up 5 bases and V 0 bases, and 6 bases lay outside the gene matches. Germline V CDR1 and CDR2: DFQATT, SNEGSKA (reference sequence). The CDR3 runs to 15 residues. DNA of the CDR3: TGCAGTGCTAGAGATTACAGGGGGGCAAACAATGAGCAGTTCTTC. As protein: CSARDYRGANNEQFF.

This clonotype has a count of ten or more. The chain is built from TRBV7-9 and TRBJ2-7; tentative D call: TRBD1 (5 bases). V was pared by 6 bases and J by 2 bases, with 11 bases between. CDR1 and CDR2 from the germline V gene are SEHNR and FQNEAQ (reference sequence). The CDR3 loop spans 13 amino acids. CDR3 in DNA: TGTGCCAGCAGTCCCAAGGGGCCCTACGAGCAGTACTTC. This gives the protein CASSPKGPYEQYF. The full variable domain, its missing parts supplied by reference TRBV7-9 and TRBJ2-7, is DTGVSQNPRHKITKRGQNVTFRCDPISEHNRLYWYRQTLGQGPEFLTYFQNEAQLEKSRLLSDRFSAERPKGSFSTLEIQRTEQGDSAMYLCASSPKGPYEQYFGPGTRLTVT.

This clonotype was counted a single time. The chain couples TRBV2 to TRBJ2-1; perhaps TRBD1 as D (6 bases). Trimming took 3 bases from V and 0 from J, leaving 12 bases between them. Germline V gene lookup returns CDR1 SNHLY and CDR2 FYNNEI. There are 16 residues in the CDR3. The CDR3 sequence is CASSDPTGNSYNEQFF. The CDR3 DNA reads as TGTGCCAGCAGTGACCCGACAGGCAACTCCTACAATGAGCAGTTCTTC.

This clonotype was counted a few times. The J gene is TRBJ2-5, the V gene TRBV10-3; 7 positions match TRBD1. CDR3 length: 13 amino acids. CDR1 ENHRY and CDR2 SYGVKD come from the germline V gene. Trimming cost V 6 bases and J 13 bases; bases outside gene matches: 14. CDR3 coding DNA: TGTGCCATCAGCAACGGGACAGCCTTATCTGCGTACTTC. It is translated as CAISNGTALSAYF.